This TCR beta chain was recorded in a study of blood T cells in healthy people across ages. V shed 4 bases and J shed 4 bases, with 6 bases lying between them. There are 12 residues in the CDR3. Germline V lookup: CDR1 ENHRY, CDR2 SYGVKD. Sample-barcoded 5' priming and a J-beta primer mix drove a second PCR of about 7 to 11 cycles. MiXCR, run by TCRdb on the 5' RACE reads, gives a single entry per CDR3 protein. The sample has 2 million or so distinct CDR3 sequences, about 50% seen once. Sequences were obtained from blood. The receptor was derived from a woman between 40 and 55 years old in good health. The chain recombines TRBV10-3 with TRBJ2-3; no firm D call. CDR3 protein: CAISARSDTQYF. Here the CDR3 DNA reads TGTGCCATCAGTGCTAGATCAGATACGCAGTATTTT.